The 15 T cell receptor beta chains in this list originate from one sample, sequenced in a study of control samples from healthy donors and cancer patients. Here immunoSEQ multiplex PCR was the method, and the copy in TCRdb shows in-frame clones only, minus some. The sample lists roughly 160,000 clones; around 96% were seen once. The specimen was blood. The receptors come from a woman younger than 45 in good health.

The J gene is TRBJ2-7, the V gene TRBV15, with D possibly TRBD1 on 5 matching bases. V was shortened by 3 bases and J by 3 bases, with 15 bases between the two germline ends. The germline CDR1 and CDR2 sequences are LNHNV and YYDKDF (reference sequence). This CDR3 has 15 residues. The CDR3: CATSSEKGAYYEQYF. The CDR3 nucleotides read TGTGCCACCAGCAGCGAAAAAGGGGCCTACTACGAGCAGTACTTC. Using reference TRBV15 and TRBJ2-7 for the parts outside the CDR3, the full variable domain is DAMVIQNPRYQVTQFGKPVTLSCSQTLNHNVMYWYQQKSSQAPKLLFHYYDKDFNNEADTPDNFQSRRPNTSFCFLDIRSPGLGDTAMYLCATSSEKGAYYEQYFGPGTRLTVT.

The CDR3 coding sequence is TGTGCCAGCGGGGCGGGAGGGTTAGGGACGCAGTATTTT. Translated, it gives CASGAGGLGTQYF. J is TRBJ2-3 and V is TRBV7-3; 9 positions match TRBD2. The CDR3 totals 13 residues. Per the germline V gene, CDR1 is SGHTA and CDR2 is FQGTGA. V gave up 8 bases and J gave up 9 bases; unmatched junction bases: 9. Full variable domain (rest looked up from reference TRBV7-3 and TRBJ2-3): GAGVSQTPSNKVTEKGKYVELRCDPISGHTALYWYRQSLGQGPEFLIYFQGTGAADDSGLPNDRFFAVRPEGSVSTLKIQRTERGDSAVYLCASGAGGLGTQYFGPGTRLTVL.

J is TRBJ2-1 and V is TRBV7-9, with D perhaps being TRBD1 or TRBD2 (6 bases each). Germline CDR1 reads SEHNR; CDR2 reads FQNEAQ (reference sequence). Trimming took off 2 bases at V and 0 bases at J, with 11 bases between the two ends. The CDR3 consists of 16 residues. CDR3 nucleotides: TGTGCCAGCAGCTTAAGGGCGGGACACTCCTACAATGAGCAGTTCTTC. Translating it yields CASSLRAGHSYNEQFF.

The CDR3 loop is CASSQLGNTEAFF. The CDR3 nucleotides read TGTGCCAGCAGCCAACTAGGGAACACTGAAGCTTTCTTT. The gene calls are TRBV14 and TRBJ1-1; D is uncertain. Per germline, CDR1 SGHDN and CDR2 FVKESK. CDR3 length: 13 amino acids. V was cut by 2 bases and J by 1 base, with 5 bases left in between.

The J gene is TRBJ1-1, the V gene TRBV23-1, with 7 bases identical to TRBD1. TRBV23-1 belongs to the ORF category, with a function that is uncertain. After removal of 11 bases from V and 5 bases from J, the junction contained 11 bases not matched to a gene. The CDR3 has 13 amino acids. CDR3 residues: CAGLKGAKTEAFF. As DNA, the CDR3 is TGCGCCGGACTGAAGGGGGCAAAGACTGAAGCTTTCTTT.

The rearrangement links TRBV10-3 to TRBJ2-3, with 12 bases fitting TRBD2. V was pared by 3 bases and J by 4 bases, with 2 bases of the junction left unmatched. CDR3 length: 15 amino acids. Per germline, CDR1 ENHRY and CDR2 SYGVKD. CDR3 region: CAISDLAGGADTQYF. The CDR3 nucleotides are TGTGCCATCAGTGATCTAGCGGGGGGGGCAGATACGCAGTATTTT.

In nucleotides, the CDR3 is TGTGCCAGCAGCCCGGGACAGGGGATGTTCAATGAGCAGTTCTTC. This gives the protein CASSPGQGMFNEQFF. The J gene is TRBJ2-1, the V gene TRBV13, with TRBD1 matching 10 bases. CDR1 and CDR2 (germline): PRHDT, FYEKMQ (reference sequence). J was trimmed by 6 bases and V by 5 bases; bases with no gene match: 7. The CDR3 loop spans 15 amino acids.

The chain links TRBV19 to TRBJ2-5; D tentatively fits TRBD1 or TRBD2 (5 bases each). The CDR3 length is 14 residues. The V and J ends lost 5 bases and 1 base respectively, with 11 bases between them. Germline lookup yields CDR1 LNHDA and CDR2 SQIVND (reference sequence). The CDR3, as DNA: TGTGCCAGTAGTCCCCCGGGACCCCAAGAGACCCAGTACTTC. Protein product: CASSPPGPQETQYF.

This chain links TRBV6-5 with TRBJ1-5; 10 nucleotides agree with TRBD1. Germline V CDR1 and CDR2: MNHEY, SVGAGI. Trimming cost V 4 bases and J 2 bases; bases outside gene matches: 5. The CDR3 is 16 amino acids. In DNA, the CDR3 is TGTGCCAGCAGTTCCCGACAGGGGGCCGGCAATCAGCCCCAGCATTTT. Residues: CASSSRQGAGNQPQHF.

This chain joins TRBV28 and TRBJ2-7; weak D call: TRBD2 (6 bases). The CDR3 has 12 residues. Between the trimmed V and J ends, which lost 3 bases and 3 bases, there was a span of 6 bases. Germline CDR1 is MDHEN and CDR2 is SYDVKM. CDR3 DNA sequence: TGTGCCAGCAGTTTGGACTACTACGAGCAGTACTTC. Translating it yields CASSLDYYEQYF.

This rearrangement joins TRBV6-7 to TRBJ1-4; no clear D gene. TRBV6-7 is an open reading frame whose function is uncertain. The CDR3 is 10 residues long. Trimming shortened V by 4 bases and J by 8 bases, and 2 bases separated the two germline ends. CDR3 nucleotide sequence: TGTGCCAGCAGTTGCGAAAAACTGTTTTTT. Residues: CASSCEKLFF.

V is TRBV18 and J is TRBJ2-7, with 14 nucleotides matching TRBD2. J was trimmed by 2 bases and V by 3 bases; bases with no gene match: 0. The CDR3 is 15 amino acids. From germline, CDR1 is KGHSH and CDR2 LQKENI. CDR3 region: CASSPGLAGAYEQYF. The DNA of the CDR3 is TGTGCCAGCTCACCGGGACTAGCGGGAGCCTACGAGCAGTACTTC.

This clone was seen a single time. This rearrangement joins TRBV3-1 (or the pseudogene TRBV3-2) to TRBJ2-7, with a weak D call TRBD2 (6 bases). Germline V lookup: CDR1 LGHDT, CDR2 YNNKEL (reference sequence). The ends were cut back, 5 bases at V and 0 bases at J, with 11 bases in the middle. There are 14 residues in the CDR3. The CDR3 nucleotides read TGTGCCAGCAGCGCAGAGCGGGCCTCCTACGAGCAGTACTTC. Translation: CASSAERASYEQYF.

The V gene is TRBV28, the J gene TRBJ2-5; D is undetermined. V gave up 1 base and J gave up 3 bases, with 6 bases separating them. CDR1 is MDHEN, CDR2 SYDVKM, per germline. This CDR3 is 13 amino acids long. The CDR3 spells CASSLYRKETQYF. For the CDR3, the DNA is TGTGCCAGCAGTTTATACAGAAAAGAGACCCAGTACTTC.

The V and J genes are TRBV7-8 and TRBJ1-5; D might be TRBD1 (5 bases). Germline CDR1 reads SGHVS; CDR2 reads FQNEAQ. The length of the CDR3 is 15 residues. V was cut by 2 bases and J by 3 bases, with 11 bases left in between. The CDR3, as DNA: TGTGCCAGCAGCTTAAGTAGGGGAAACAATCAGCCCCAGCATTTT. Protein: CASSLSRGNNQPQHF.